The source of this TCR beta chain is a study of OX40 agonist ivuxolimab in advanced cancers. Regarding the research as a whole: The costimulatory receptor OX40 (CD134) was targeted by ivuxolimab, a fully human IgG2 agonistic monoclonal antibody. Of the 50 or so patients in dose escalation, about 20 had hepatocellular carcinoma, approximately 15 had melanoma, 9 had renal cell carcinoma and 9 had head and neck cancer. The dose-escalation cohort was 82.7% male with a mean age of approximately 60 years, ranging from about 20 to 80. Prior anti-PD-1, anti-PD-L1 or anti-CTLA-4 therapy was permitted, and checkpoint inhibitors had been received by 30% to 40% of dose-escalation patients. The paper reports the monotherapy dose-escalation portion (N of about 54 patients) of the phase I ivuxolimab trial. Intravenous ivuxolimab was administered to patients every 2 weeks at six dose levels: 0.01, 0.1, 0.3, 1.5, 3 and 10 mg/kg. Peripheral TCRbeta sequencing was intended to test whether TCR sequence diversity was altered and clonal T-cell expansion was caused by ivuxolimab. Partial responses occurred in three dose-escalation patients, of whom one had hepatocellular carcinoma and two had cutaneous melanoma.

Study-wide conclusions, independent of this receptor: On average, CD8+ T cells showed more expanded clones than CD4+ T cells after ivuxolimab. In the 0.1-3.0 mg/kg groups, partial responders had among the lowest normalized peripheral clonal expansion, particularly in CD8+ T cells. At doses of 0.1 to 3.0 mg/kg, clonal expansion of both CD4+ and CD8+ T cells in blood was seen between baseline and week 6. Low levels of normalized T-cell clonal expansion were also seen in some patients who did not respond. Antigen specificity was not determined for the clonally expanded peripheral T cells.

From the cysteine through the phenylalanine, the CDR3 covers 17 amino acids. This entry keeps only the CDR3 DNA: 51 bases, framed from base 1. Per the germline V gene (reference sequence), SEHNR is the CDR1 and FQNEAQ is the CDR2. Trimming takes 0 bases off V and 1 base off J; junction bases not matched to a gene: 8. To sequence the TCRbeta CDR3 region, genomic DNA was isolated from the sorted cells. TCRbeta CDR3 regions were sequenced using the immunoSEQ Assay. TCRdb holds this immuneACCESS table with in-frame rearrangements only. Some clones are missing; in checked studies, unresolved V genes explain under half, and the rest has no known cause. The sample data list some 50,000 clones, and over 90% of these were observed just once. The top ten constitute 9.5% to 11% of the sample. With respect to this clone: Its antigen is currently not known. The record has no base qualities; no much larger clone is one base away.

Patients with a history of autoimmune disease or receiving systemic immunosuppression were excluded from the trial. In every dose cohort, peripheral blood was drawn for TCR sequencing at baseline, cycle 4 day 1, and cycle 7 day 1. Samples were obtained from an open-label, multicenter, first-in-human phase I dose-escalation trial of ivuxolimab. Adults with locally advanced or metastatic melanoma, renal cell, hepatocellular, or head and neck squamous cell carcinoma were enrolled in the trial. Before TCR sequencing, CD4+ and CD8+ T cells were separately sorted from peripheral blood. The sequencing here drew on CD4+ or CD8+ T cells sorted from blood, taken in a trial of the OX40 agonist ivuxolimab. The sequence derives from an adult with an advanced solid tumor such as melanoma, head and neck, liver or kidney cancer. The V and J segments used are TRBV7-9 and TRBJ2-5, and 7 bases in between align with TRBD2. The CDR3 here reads CASSLATASGVQETQYF. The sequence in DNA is TGTGCCAGCAGCTTAGCGACGGCTAGCGGCGTCCAAGAGACCCAGTACTTC. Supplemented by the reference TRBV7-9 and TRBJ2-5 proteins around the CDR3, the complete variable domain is DTGVSQNPRHKITKRGQNVTFRCDPISEHNRLYWYRQTLGQGPEFLTYFQNEAQLEKSRLLSDRFSAERPKGSFSTLEIQRTEQGDSAMYLCASSLATASGVQETQYFGPGTRLLVL.